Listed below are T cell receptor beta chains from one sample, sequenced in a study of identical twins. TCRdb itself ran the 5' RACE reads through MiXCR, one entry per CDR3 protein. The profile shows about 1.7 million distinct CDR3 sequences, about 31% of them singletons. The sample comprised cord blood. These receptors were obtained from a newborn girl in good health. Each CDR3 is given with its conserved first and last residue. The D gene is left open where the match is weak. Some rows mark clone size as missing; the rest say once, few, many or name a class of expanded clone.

DNA: TGTGCCAGCAGCAAGCTGGGGACTAGCCGCACAGATACGCAGTATTTT; CDR3: CASSKLGTSRTDTQYF; J: TRBJ2-3; size: .; V: TRBV7-8; D: TRBD2
DNA: TGTGCCACCAGTGATCCAGGGGCTAACTATGGCTACACCTTC; CDR3: CATSDPGANYGYTF; J: TRBJ1-2; size: few; V: TRBV24-1; D: .
DNA: TGTGCCAGCAGATTCGACACGGCGGGAGAGACCCAGTACTTC; CDR3: CASRFDTAGETQYF; J: TRBJ2-5; size: few; V: TRBV12-3/TRBV12-4; D: .
DNA: TGCAGTGCTAGAAAGGGACTAGCGGGGGCAGTGAATACGCAGTATTTT; CDR3: CSARKGLAGAVNTQYF; J: TRBJ2-3; size: .; V: TRBV20-1; D: TRBD2
DNA: TGTGCCACCAAACCACTTCCGGGACTAGCATCAACATTGCCCACAAGGCATGAGCAGTACTTC; CDR3: CATKPLPGLASTLPTRHEQYF; J: TRBJ2-7; size: .; V: TRBV27; D: TRBD2
DNA: TGCAGTGCTAGAACAGGGCTCTCAAATTCACCCCTCCACTTT; CDR3: CSARTGLSNSPLHF; J: TRBJ1-6; size: few; V: TRBV20-1; D: .
DNA: TGCAGTGCTAGAGCCAGCGGGAGGACCTACGAGCAGTACTTC; CDR3: CSARASGRTYEQYF; J: TRBJ2-7; size: few; V: TRBV20-1; D: TRBD2
DNA: TGTGCCACCAGCAGAGCGGCCCTAGAGCGGAGGGATACGCAGTATTTT; CDR3: CATSRAALERRDTQYF; J: TRBJ2-3; size: .; V: TRBV15; D: .
DNA: TGTGCCAGCAGCTTAGTCGGGATAGGGACATACAATGGCTACACCTTC; CDR3: CASSLVGIGTYNGYTF; J: TRBJ1-2; size: .; V: TRBV13; D: .
DNA: TGCGCCAGCAGCTCTCTAACTAGCGGGATGACTCAAGAGACCCAGTACTTC; CDR3: CASSSLTSGMTQETQYF; J: TRBJ2-5; size: .; V: TRBV5-1; D: TRBD2
DNA: TGTGCCAGCAGCCAAAAATCGAGAGGGTCCAATGAGCAGTACTTC; CDR3: CASSQKSRGSNEQYF; J: TRBJ2-7; size: .; V: TRBV14; D: .
DNA: TGTGCCAGCAGTTACAGATACACCGGGGAGCTGTTTTTT; CDR3: CASSYRYTGELFF; J: TRBJ2-2; size: once; V: TRBV12-3/TRBV12-4; D: .
DNA: TGTGCCAGCAGCTTAGCCCGGACTAGCACAGATACGCAGTATTTT; CDR3: CASSLARTSTDTQYF; J: TRBJ2-3; size: many; V: TRBV7-2; D: .
DNA: TGTGCCACGTTATCCCGGGGGTCAAACTATGGCTACACCTTC; CDR3: CATLSRGSNYGYTF; J: TRBJ1-2; size: .; V: TRBV10-3; D: .
DNA: TGTGCCAGCCCGGGACTAGCGGGGGGGAATGAGCAGTTCTTC; CDR3: CASPGLAGGNEQFF; J: TRBJ2-1; size: few; V: TRBV2; D: TRBD2
DNA: TGTGCCAGCAGTTGGCTAGCGGGGGAGGTAGAGACCCAGTACTTC; CDR3: CASSWLAGEVETQYF; J: TRBJ2-5; size: .; V: TRBV27; D: TRBD2
DNA: TGTGCCAGCAGCCCGGCTCGAGCGGGAGCAGATACGCAGTATTTT; CDR3: CASSPARAGADTQYF; J: TRBJ2-3; size: few; V: TRBV3-1; D: TRBD2
DNA: TGTGCCAGTAGTACCACTTACAGGGGGCTCGGAGAGACCCAGTACTTC; CDR3: CASSTTYRGLGETQYF; J: TRBJ2-5; size: few; V: TRBV19; D: TRBD1
DNA: TGCAGCGTTGAGTCGTGGGGGGGCTTCACTGAAGCTTTCTTT; CDR3: CSVESWGGFTEAFF; J: TRBJ1-1; size: few; V: TRBV29-1; D: .
DNA: TGCGCCAGCAGCTTGGAACTAGGGGAGACCCAGTACTTC; CDR3: CASSLELGETQYF; J: TRBJ2-5; size: .; V: TRBV11-3; D: .
DNA: TGTGCCAGCAGCTTAATTGAGCGGGACAGCCTTAACTATGGCTACACCTTC; CDR3: CASSLIERDSLNYGYTF; J: TRBJ1-2; size: .; V: TRBV7-9; D: TRBD1
DNA: TGTGCCAGCAGCTTCTTAGTAAGAAACATTCAGTACTTC; CDR3: CASSFLVRNIQYF; J: TRBJ2-4; size: .; V: TRBV5-6; D: .
DNA: TGCGCCAGCAGCCCAATGACATTCTCTAATGAAAAACTGTTTTTT; CDR3: CASSPMTFSNEKLFF; J: TRBJ1-4; size: .; V: TRBV4-1; D: .
DNA: TGTGCCAGCAGTCACCCCGGGACAGGGGGTGGAAATACGCAGTATTTT; CDR3: CASSHPGTGGGNTQYF; J: TRBJ2-3; size: few; V: TRBV28; D: TRBD1
DNA: TGCGCCAGCAGCCACCCCGGGCGCCCCACCTACAATGAGCAGTTCTTC; CDR3: CASSHPGRPTYNEQFF; J: TRBJ2-1; size: many; V: TRBV4-1; D: .
DNA: TGCGCCAGCAGCCATCATAGCAATCAGCCCCAGCATTTT; CDR3: CASSHHSNQPQHF; J: TRBJ1-5; size: .; V: TRBV4-1; D: .
DNA: TGCAGTGCTGCGAACAGGAGGACAGGAGGCACAGATACGCAGTATTTT; CDR3: CSAANRRTGGTDTQYF; J: TRBJ2-3; size: few; V: TRBV20-1; D: TRBD1
DNA: TGTGCCAGCAGCTTGTCTTTCGGGGCCTACGAGCAGTACTTC; CDR3: CASSLSFGAYEQYF; J: TRBJ2-7; size: few; V: TRBV5-6; D: .
DNA: TGTGCCAGCTCACCGAAGGGACTAGCGGGAGGGCCCTCCTACGAGCAGTACTTC; CDR3: CASSPKGLAGGPSYEQYF; J: TRBJ2-7; size: .; V: TRBV18; D: TRBD2
DNA: TGTGCCAGCAGCACCTGGACGGCGAACACCGGGGAGCTGTTTTTT; CDR3: CASSTWTANTGELFF; J: TRBJ2-2; size: few; V: TRBV9; D: .
DNA: TGTGCCAGCAGTCGGGGACTTGTTAGCACAGATACGCAGTATTTT; CDR3: CASSRGLVSTDTQYF; J: TRBJ2-3; size: .; V: TRBV28; D: .
DNA: TGCAGTGCTCAAAAAGCGGGAGGTGGGACAGATACGCAGTATTTT; CDR3: CSAQKAGGGTDTQYF; J: TRBJ2-3; size: .; V: TRBV20-1; D: TRBD2
DNA: TGCGCCAGCAGCTTGGGAGATCTAGCTACTTACAATGAGCAGTTCTTC; CDR3: CASSLGDLATYNEQFF; J: TRBJ2-1; size: few; V: TRBV5-1; D: .
DNA: TGTGCCATCAGTGACTCCGTCTACGAGCAGTACTTC; CDR3: CAISDSVYEQYF; J: TRBJ2-7; size: once; V: TRBV25-1; D: .
DNA: TGTGCCAGCTCACCCGACGGCGGCGGCACAGATACGCAGTATTTT; CDR3: CASSPDGGGTDTQYF; J: TRBJ2-3; size: few; V: TRBV18; D: .
DNA: TGCGCCAGCAGAAAAACAGGGGGCGAAGATCAGCCCCAGCATTTT; CDR3: CASRKTGGEDQPQHF; J: TRBJ1-5; size: .; V: TRBV5-1; D: TRBD1
DNA: TGTGCCAGCAGCCAAGGGTTTGGCCTAGCGGGCTACGAGCAGTACTTC; CDR3: CASSQGFGLAGYEQYF; J: TRBJ2-7; size: .; V: TRBV3-1; D: TRBD2
DNA: TGTGCCAGCAGCTCCGGGGTCAACAACGCAGATACGCAGTATTTT; CDR3: CASSSGVNNADTQYF; J: TRBJ2-3; size: .; V: TRBV7-2; D: .
DNA: TGCAGTGCCGGTAGCGGGGGGCCCTATGGCTACACCTTC; CDR3: CSAGSGGPYGYTF; J: TRBJ1-2; size: .; V: TRBV20-1; D: .
DNA: TGTGCCAGCAGAGTTAGCGGGACGAACACCGGGGAGCTGTTTTTT; CDR3: CASRVSGTNTGELFF; J: TRBJ2-2; size: .; V: TRBV2; D: TRBD2
DNA: TGTGCCAGCAGTCACCGGACTAGCGTCTACAATGAGCAGTACTTC; CDR3: CASSHRTSVYNEQYF; J: TRBJ2-7; size: once; V: TRBV7-9; D: TRBD2
DNA: TGTGCCTGGAGTGTAAGGCTAGCGGCCGATGAGCAGTTCTTC; CDR3: CAWSVRLAADEQFF; J: TRBJ2-1; size: few; V: TRBV30; D: TRBD2
DNA: TGCAGTGCTGGTCCCGTGGGCGGGGGGAATGAGCAGTTCTTC; CDR3: CSAGPVGGGNEQFF; J: TRBJ2-1; size: .; V: TRBV20-1; D: TRBD2
DNA: TGTGCCAGCAGGGCTAGCGGGGGGATCTACAATGAGCAGTTCTTC; CDR3: CASRASGGIYNEQFF; J: TRBJ2-1; size: .; V: TRBV7-2; D: TRBD2
DNA: TGCAGTGCTAGAGCTAGGGGGCGACGCACTGAAGCTTTCTTT; CDR3: CSARARGRRTEAFF; J: TRBJ1-1; size: few; V: TRBV20-1; D: TRBD1
DNA: TGTGCCAGCAGTTACCGACCCCGGGGCTCCTACTATGGCTACACCTTC; CDR3: CASSYRPRGSYYGYTF; J: TRBJ1-2; size: .; V: TRBV6-5; D: .
DNA: TGCAGTGCTAGCATCCAGAACGAGCAGTACTTC; CDR3: CSASIQNEQYF; J: TRBJ2-7; size: .; V: TRBV20-1; D: .
DNA: TGTGCCAGAGTTGACAGTCTACGGGGGGGCTACACCTTC; CDR3: CARVDSLRGGYTF; J: TRBJ1-2; size: .; V: TRBV2; D: .